This T cell receptor beta chain comes out of a study of blood T cell repertoires in COVID-19. Study details: COVID-19 samples collected from the United States, Italy and Spain covered acute and convalescent phases. T cells, B-cell-depleted T cells, or PBMCs provided the cDNA or gDNA that served as material.

V lost 7 bases to trimming and J lost 8 bases, with 17 bases between them. Germline loops: CDR1 SNHLY, CDR2 FYNNEI. This CDR3 contains 14 residues. Original processing methods: Amplified reference gene primers provided the basis for estimating nucleated cell counts. The protocol was immunoSEQ multiplex PCR, while the TCRdb copy is restricted to in-frame clones and leaves out a portion. V and J calls and clone size are copied from that table; D and trimming were computed from the DNA. The data contain 84,000 or so clones, approximately 80% of them singletons. The J gene is TRBJ1-4, the V gene TRBV2; no clear D gene. Sequenced sample: peripheral blood. The sequence was obtained from a man between 65 and 79 years old with acute or convalescent COVID-19. The CDR3 here is CASTLTGIGEKLFF. The CDR3 DNA sequence: TGTGCCAGCACCCTGACGGGGATAGGGGAAAAACTGTTTTTT.